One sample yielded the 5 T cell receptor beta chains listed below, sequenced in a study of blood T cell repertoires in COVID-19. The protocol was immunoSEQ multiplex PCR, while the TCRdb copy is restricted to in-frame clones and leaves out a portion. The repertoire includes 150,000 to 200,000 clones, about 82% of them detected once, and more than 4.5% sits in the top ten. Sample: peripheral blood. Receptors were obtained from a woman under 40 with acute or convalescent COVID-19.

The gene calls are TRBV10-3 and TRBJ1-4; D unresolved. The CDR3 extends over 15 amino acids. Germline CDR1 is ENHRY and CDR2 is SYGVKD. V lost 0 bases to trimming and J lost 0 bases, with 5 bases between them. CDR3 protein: CAISESGATNEKLFF. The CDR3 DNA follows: TGTGCCATCAGTGAGTCGGGAGCAACTAATGAAAAACTGTTTTTT.

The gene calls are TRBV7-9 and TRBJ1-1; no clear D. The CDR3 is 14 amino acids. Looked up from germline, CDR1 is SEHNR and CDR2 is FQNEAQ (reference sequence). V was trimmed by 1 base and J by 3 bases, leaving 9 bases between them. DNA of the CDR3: TGTGCCAGCAGCTTAGGTTGGGCCCACACTGAAGCTTTCTTT. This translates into CASSLGWAHTEAFF.

This chain's CDR3 is CASSMWGLSYEQYF. Written as DNA, the CDR3 is TGTGCCAGTAGTATGTGGGGCTTGTCCTACGAGCAGTACTTC. The chain combines TRBV19 with TRBJ2-7; possible D gene TRBD1, 5 bases. With 3 bases removed from V and 1 base from J, the gap between germline ends came to 10 bases. CDR1 is LNHDA and CDR2 is SQIVND in the germline V gene (reference sequence). The CDR3 totals 14 residues.

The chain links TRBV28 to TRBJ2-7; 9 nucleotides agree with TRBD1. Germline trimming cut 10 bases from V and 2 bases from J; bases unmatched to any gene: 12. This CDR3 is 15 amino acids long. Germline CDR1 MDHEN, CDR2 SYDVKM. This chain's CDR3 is CATGVGTGYPYEQYF. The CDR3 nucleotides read TGTGCCACTGGAGTCGGGACAGGGTACCCCTACGAGCAGTACTTC.

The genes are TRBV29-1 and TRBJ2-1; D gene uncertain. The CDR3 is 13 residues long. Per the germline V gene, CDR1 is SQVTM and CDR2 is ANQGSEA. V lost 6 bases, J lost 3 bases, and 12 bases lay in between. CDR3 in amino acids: CSVKHNLYNEQFF. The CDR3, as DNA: TGCAGCGTAAAACACAACCTCTACAATGAGCAGTTCTTC.